The 19 T cell receptor beta chains below all came from one sample that was sequenced in a study of T-cell reconstitution after alpha-beta-depleted transplantation in children. Unique molecular identifiers were incorporated when the TCRbeta library was constructed. One entry per CDR3 protein, called by TCRdb with MiXCR from the PCR reads. The sample carries under 450,000 distinct CDR3 sequences, approximately 12% recorded once. The sample in question was PBMCs, obtained from the stem cell graft. Receptor source: a human donor who donated a stem cell graft to a child with Fanconi anemia.

This clonotype was recorded a few times. The CDR3 nucleotides are TGTGCCAGCAGCTTGGTTGAGGGCCATACGCAGTATTTT. It specifies CASSLVEGHTQYF. The rearrangement uses TRBV5-4 and TRBJ2-3; a possible D gene is TRBD2 (5 bases). The CDR3 length is 13 residues. CDR1 is SGHNT and CDR2 is YYREEE in the germline V gene (reference sequence). The V and J ends lost 0 bases and 7 bases respectively, with 9 bases between them.

This clonotype showed up just a few times. The chain is built from TRBV5-6 and TRBJ2-3; a weak D match, TRBD2 (5 bases). With 0 bases removed from V and 5 bases from J, the gap between germline ends came to 10 bases. The CDR3 is 14 residues long. CDR1 and CDR2 (germline): SGHDT, YYEEEE. The CDR3 sequence: CASSLGGEGDTQYF. Here the CDR3 DNA reads TGTGCCAGCAGCTTGGGGGGAGAGGGAGATACGCAGTATTTT.

Many counts were recorded for this clonotype. The J gene is TRBJ2-2, the V gene TRBV12-3 or TRBV12-4; perhaps TRBD2 as D (6 bases). V lost 6 bases, J lost 3 bases, and 8 bases lay in between. CDR3 length equals 13 residues. The CDR3 DNA sequence: TGTGCCAGCAGCGGGGGATACACCGGGGAGCTGTTTTTT. Its protein product is CASSGGYTGELFF.

This clonotype was seen ten or more times. CDR3 nucleotide sequence: TGCGCCAGCAGCTTCTGGGACAATGAGCAGTTCTTC. Protein sequence: CASSFWDNEQFF. The chain uses TRBV5-1 and TRBJ2-1; D not resolved. Germline loops: CDR1 SGHRS, CDR2 YFSETQ. V dropped 2 bases and J dropped 5 bases, with 5 bases sitting between them. This CDR3 region has 12 residues.

In nucleotides, the CDR3 is TGCAGTGCTAGAGTCGGACAGACACTTAGCAATCAGCCCCAGCATTTT. This translates into CSARVGQTLSNQPQHF. This chain connects TRBV20-1 to TRBJ1-5; tentative D call: TRBD1 (6 bases). This CDR3 is built from 16 residues. V lost 1 base, J lost 0 bases, and 13 bases lay in between. Germline V gene data show CDR1 as DFQATT and CDR2 as SNEGSKA (reference sequence).

The chain is built from TRBV28 and TRBJ1-4; TRBD1 matches at 8 bases. The length of the CDR3 is 14 residues. Per the germline V gene, CDR1 is MDHEN and CDR2 is SYDVKM. J lost 8 bases, V lost 5 bases, and 7 bases had no gene match. The CDR3 DNA reads TGTGCCAGCAGTCTTAGACAGGGGCCAGAAAAACTGTTTTTT. Amino acids: CASSLRQGPEKLFF.

This clonotype was counted many times. The rearrangement links TRBV20-1 to TRBJ2-5; D is possibly TRBD2 (6 bases). Germline V CDR1 and CDR2: DFQATT, SNEGSKA (reference sequence). V was shortened by 5 bases and J by 8 bases, with 24 bases between the two germline ends. This CDR3 is built from 15 residues. In nucleotides, the CDR3 is TGCAGTGCTTCTCTCCGTACGGCCCAGGGAGGCACCCAGTACTTC. Translation gives CSASLRTAQGGTQYF.

The rearrangement links TRBV12-3 or TRBV12-4 to TRBJ1-2; unclear D gene. V was clipped by 6 bases and J by 5 bases, with 10 bases between them. The CDR3 covers 12 residues. The CDR3 loop reads CASSPDVYGYTF. Written as DNA, the CDR3 is TGTGCCAGCAGCCCGGACGTATATGGCTACACCTTC.

This clonotype was observed many times. The chain has TRBV20-1 and TRBJ1-1, with no clear D. The V gene lost 1 base and the J gene lost 0 bases, with 6 bases spanning the gap. This CDR3 is 13 amino acids long. CDR1 DFQATT and CDR2 SNEGSKA come from the germline V gene (reference sequence). The CDR3 region has the DNA TGCAGTGCTAGAGCCCAGTTGAACACTGAAGCTTTCTTT. Protein: CSARAQLNTEAFF.

This clonotype was seen more than once but under ten times. This chain uses TRBV7-2 with TRBJ2-3, with 10 positions matching TRBD1. The CDR3 loop spans 15 amino acids. Per germline, CDR1 SGHTA and CDR2 FQGNSA. V shed 6 bases, J shed 5 bases, and the junction held 8 bases outside the gene matches. The CDR3 reads CASSSGTGVGDTQYF. In DNA, the CDR3 is TGTGCCAGCAGTTCCGGGACAGGGGTCGGAGATACGCAGTATTTT.

The chain has TRBV5-1 and TRBJ1-6; no reliable D call. The CDR3 has 14 residues. Germline V CDR1 and CDR2: SGHRS, YFSETQ. V was shortened by 3 bases and J by 6 bases, with 10 bases between the two germline ends. CDR3 DNA: TGCGCCAGCAGCTCCGGGATTTTTAATTCACCCCTCCACTTT. The encoded protein is CASSSGIFNSPLHF.

This clonotype was counted between two and nine times. The rearrangement links TRBV29-1 to TRBJ1-2; weak D call: TRBD1 (5 bases). CDR1 SQVTM and CDR2 ANQGSEA come from the germline V gene. The germline V and J ends were trimmed by 6 bases and 3 bases, with 11 bases remaining between them. The CDR3 spans 12 residues. The CDR3 loop is CSVIDSYYGYTF. DNA for the CDR3: TGCAGCGTGATTGACAGCTACTATGGCTACACCTTC.

This clonotype was counted only a few times. CDR3: CASSLDRAVTF. In DNA, the CDR3 is TGTGCCAGCAGCTTGGACAGGGCGGTCACCTTC. V and J are TRBV11-2 and TRBJ1-2, with 8 bases matching TRBD1. The CDR3 has 11 amino acids. Germline values: CDR1 SGHAT, CDR2 FQNNGV. Trimming cost V 3 bases and J 13 bases; bases outside gene matches: 4.

This clonotype was seen ten or more times. The chain couples TRBV5-1 to TRBJ2-3; D may correspond to TRBD1 or TRBD2 (6 bases each). CDR3 length equals 15 residues. Germline loops: CDR1 SGHRS, CDR2 YFSETQ. Trimming cost V 3 bases and J 2 bases, with 13 bases left between them. In DNA, the CDR3 is TGCGCCAGCAGCTCATCGGGGGCCTACACAGATACGCAGTATTTT. It is translated as CASSSSGAYTDTQYF.

The V call is TRBV4-2, the J call TRBJ1-2; tentative D call: TRBD1 (5 bases). The V end lost 3 bases, the J end lost 4 bases, and 9 bases lay between the germline ends. The CDR3 is 13 amino acids. Germline V lookup: CDR1 LGHNA, CDR2 YNFKEQ. CDR3 protein: CASSQGGAYGYTF. The CDR3 DNA follows: TGTGCCAGCAGCCAGGGAGGGGCCTATGGCTACACCTTC.

This clonotype turned up a few times. V is TRBV20-1 and J is TRBJ1-1; D not resolved. Looked up from germline, CDR1 is DFQATT and CDR2 is SNEGSKA (reference sequence). The V end was cut by 1 base, the J end by 2 bases, with 8 bases between. CDR3 size: 13 residues. This chain's CDR3 is CSARGQINTEAFF. CDR3 DNA: TGCAGTGCTAGAGGGCAGATTAACACTGAAGCTTTCTTT.

This clonotype was seen only a few times. The rearrangement uses TRBV19 and TRBJ1-1; 12 bases map to TRBD1. The CDR3 has 16 amino acids. With 5 bases clipped from V and 12 bases from J, the junction kept 16 bases outside the gene matches. From germline, CDR1 is LNHDA and CDR2 SQIVND (reference sequence). For the CDR3, the DNA is TGTGCCAGTAGTCGGGACAGGGGGCCAGGAGGGTATGTAACTTTCTTT. This gives the protein CASSRDRGPGGYVTFF.

This clonotype was seen ten or more times. J is TRBJ1-2 and V is TRBV6-5, with 7 nucleotides matching TRBD1. The ends lost 0 bases at V and 6 bases at J; junction bases unmatched: 4. The length of the CDR3 is 14 residues. The germline V gene has CDR1 MNHEY and CDR2 SVGAGI. CDR3 protein: CASSYSDRADGYTF. The CDR3 bases are TGTGCCAGCAGTTACTCCGACAGGGCGGATGGCTACACCTTC.

This clonotype was counted between two and nine times. The chain joins TRBV7-9 to TRBJ1-1; D is ambiguous. V was clipped by 1 base and J by 7 bases, with 10 bases between them. The CDR3 length is 13 residues. Per germline, CDR1 SEHNR and CDR2 FQNEAQ (reference sequence). CDR3 in amino acids: CASSLEAASEAFF. The CDR3 region has the DNA TGTGCCAGCAGCTTAGAGGCGGCGAGTGAAGCTTTCTTT.